This T cell receptor (beta chain) was obtained from a study of T cell changes during pregnancy in multiple sclerosis. Libraries were prepared by immunoSEQ multiplex PCR; TCRdb keeps only in-frame clonotypes and omits some of them. This sample has roughly 70,000 clones, with 90% found just once. CDR3 length: 13 amino acids. The germline gives CDR1 MNHEY, CDR2 SMNVEV (reference sequence). V shed 6 bases and J shed 3 bases, with 9 bases lying between them. The chain links TRBV27 to TRBJ1-5; D not resolved. This clonotype was sampled from a female donor with multiple sclerosis, enrolled in a pregnancy study. The sequences come from peripheral blood, collected in the third trimester of pregnancy. DNA of the CDR3: TGTGCCAGCAGCCACGGGTCCAATCAGCCCCAGCATTTT. This encodes CASSHGSNQPQHF.